Described below is a single T cell receptor beta chain sequence and its context. Its cognate antigen is unknown. With 4 bases removed from V and 5 bases from J, the gap between germline ends came to 17 bases. The CDR3 sequence is 15 residues long. Looked up from germline, CDR1 is MNHEY and CDR2 is SMNVEV (reference sequence). Method: immunoSEQ multiplex PCR; TCRdb's copy keeps in-frame clones and lacks some. This table has some 120,000 clones, more than 85% appearing once. Every patient had mismatch repair deficiency by PCR or immunohistochemistry. The TCR-sequenced patients were a few responders to pembrolizumab. The sample belongs to a study of PD-1 blockade in mismatch repair-deficient tumors. Study findings and constraints: Rapid post-treatment expansion, then contraction, generally preceding radiologic response, marked tumor-resident clones.

The chain employs TRBV27 and TRBJ2-5; the D gene could be TRBD1 or TRBD2 (5 bases each). The material sequenced was peripheral blood, taken 44 weeks after starting pembrolizumab. This clonotype originated in an adult with mismatch repair-deficient cancer. CDR3 sequence: CASSSMGPGRETQYF. The CDR3, as DNA: TGTGCCAGCAGTTCGATGGGACCTGGAAGGGAGACCCAGTACTTC.